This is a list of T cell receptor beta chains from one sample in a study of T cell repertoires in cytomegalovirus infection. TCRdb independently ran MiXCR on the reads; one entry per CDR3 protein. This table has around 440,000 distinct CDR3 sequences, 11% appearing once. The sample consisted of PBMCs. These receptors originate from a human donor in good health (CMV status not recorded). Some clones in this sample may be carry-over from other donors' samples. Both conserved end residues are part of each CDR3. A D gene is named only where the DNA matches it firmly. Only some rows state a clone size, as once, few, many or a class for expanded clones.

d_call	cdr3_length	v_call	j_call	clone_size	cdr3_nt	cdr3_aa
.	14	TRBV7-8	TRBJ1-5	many	TGTGCCAGCAGCTTAGAGTCGGGAGGTCAGCCCCAGCATTTT	CASSLESGGQPQHF
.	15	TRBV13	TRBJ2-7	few	TGTGCCAGCAGCTCCACCCACAGGTATTCCTACGAGCAGTACTTC	CASSSTHRYSYEQYF
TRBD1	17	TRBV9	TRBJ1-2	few	TGTGCCAGCAGCGTTCGAGGGGACAGGGACCCTAACTATGGCTACACCTTC	CASSVRGDRDPNYGYTF
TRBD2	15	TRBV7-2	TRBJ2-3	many	TGTGCCAGCAGCTTAGGAGTTAGCGGGAGGGATACGCAGTATTTT	CASSLGVSGRDTQYF
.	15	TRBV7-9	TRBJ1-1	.	TGTGCCAGCAGCTTGGACACTTACATGAACACTGAAGCTTTCTTT	CASSLDTYMNTEAFF
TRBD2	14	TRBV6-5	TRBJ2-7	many	TGTGCCACCGCCATGGGCGGGGGGTCCTACGAGCAGTACTTC	CATAMGGGSYEQYF
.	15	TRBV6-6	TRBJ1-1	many	TGTGCCAGCAGTCCGAACAGGGAATTGAACACTGAAGCTTTCTTT	CASSPNRELNTEAFF
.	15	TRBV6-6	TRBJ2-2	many	TGTGCCAGCAGTTACTCCACGACGATAGGCGGGGAGCTGTTTTTT	CASSYSTTIGGELFF
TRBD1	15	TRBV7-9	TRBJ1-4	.	TGTGCCAGCAGCCATGGGACAGGGATGAATGAAAAACTGTTTTTT	CASSHGTGMNEKLFF
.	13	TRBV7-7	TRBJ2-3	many	TGTGCCAGCAGCTTAGATGTCGCGGATACGCAGTATTTT	CASSLDVADTQYF
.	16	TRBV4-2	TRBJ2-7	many	TGTGCCAGCAGCCGGTTGACGGGACGGAGCTCCTACGAGCAGTACTTC	CASSRLTGRSSYEQYF
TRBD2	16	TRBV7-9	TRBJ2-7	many	TGTGCCAGCAGCTTTCGGGGGGACCTAGACTCCTACGAGCAGTACTTC	CASSFRGDLDSYEQYF
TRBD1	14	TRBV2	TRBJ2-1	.	TGTGCCAGCGGGGGACAGGGGTGGATGGATGAGCAGTTCTTC	CASGGQGWMDEQFF
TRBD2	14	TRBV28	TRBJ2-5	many	TGTGCCAGCAGTTCCCCGGGGGGGGGAGAGACCCAGTACTTC	CASSSPGGGETQYF
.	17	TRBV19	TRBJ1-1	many	TGTGCCAGTACCCGAGGGTCAGGGGCCTCGCGGAACACTGAAGCTTTCTTT	CASTRGSGASRNTEAFF
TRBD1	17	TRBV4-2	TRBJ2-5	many	TGTGCCAGCAGCCAAGCCCCCTTACAGGGGAACCAAGAGACCCAGTACTTC	CASSQAPLQGNQETQYF
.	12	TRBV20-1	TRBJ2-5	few	TGCAGTGCCAAAAGGCCACAAGAGACCCAGTACTTC	CSAKRPQETQYF
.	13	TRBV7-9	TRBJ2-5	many	TGTGCCAGCAGCTCGGCTATGGGAGAGACCCAGTACTTC	CASSSAMGETQYF
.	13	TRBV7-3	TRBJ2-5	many	TGTGCCAGCAGCCCCCAGGGTACAGAGACCCAGTACTTC	CASSPQGTETQYF
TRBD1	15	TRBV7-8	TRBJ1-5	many	TGTGCCAGCAGCTCGGACAGGGTCGGAGGTCAGCCCCAGCATTTT	CASSSDRVGGQPQHF
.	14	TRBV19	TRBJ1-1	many	TGTGCCAGTAGTACCGACGACGGTTACACTGAAGCTTTCTTT	CASSTDDGYTEAFF
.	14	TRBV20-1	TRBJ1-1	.	TGCAGTGCTAGGGTGGGGAGTTTGAACACTGAAGCTTTCTTT	CSARVGSLNTEAFF
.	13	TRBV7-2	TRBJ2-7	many	TGTGCCAGCAGCTTCGTCCGGGACTACGAGCAGTACTTC	CASSFVRDYEQYF
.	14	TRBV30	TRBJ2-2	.	TGTGCCTGGAGTGTCGGACAGCCGGCCGGGGAGCTGTTTTTT	CAWSVGQPAGELFF
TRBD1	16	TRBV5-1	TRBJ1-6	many	TGCGCCAGCAGCCTCCACCGGACAGGGGCTAATTCACCCCTCCACTTT	CASSLHRTGANSPLHF
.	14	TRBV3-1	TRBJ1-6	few	TGTGCCAGCAGCCCCGATGACCAGATCAAGCCCCTCCACTTT	CASSPDDQIKPLHF
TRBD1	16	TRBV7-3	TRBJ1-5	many	TGTGCCAGCAGCTTAAGGGACAGGAAGGTTCTTCAGCCCCAGCATTTT	CASSLRDRKVLQPQHF
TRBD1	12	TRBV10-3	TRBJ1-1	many	TGTGCCATCGTCGGACAGGGGGCTGAAGCTTTCTTT	CAIVGQGAEAFF
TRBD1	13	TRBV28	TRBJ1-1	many	TGTGCCAGCAGGGGGTGGACAGGGTCTCTAGCTTTCTTT	CASRGWTGSLAFF
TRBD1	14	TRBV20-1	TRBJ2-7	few	TGCAGTGCCCTACCCGGGACAGGCACCTACGAGCAGTACTTC	CSALPGTGTYEQYF
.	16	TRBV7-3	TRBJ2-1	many	TGTGCCAGCAGCTCCCTGGCAGGGGATTCTTACAATGAGCAGTTCTTC	CASSSLAGDSYNEQFF
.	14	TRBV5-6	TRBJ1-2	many	TGTGCCAGCAGCTTGGCCCCAGATAACTATGGCTACACCTTC	CASSLAPDNYGYTF
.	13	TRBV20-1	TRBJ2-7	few	TGCAGTGCTAAGGGCTCTCTCGACTACGAGCAGTACTTC	CSAKGSLDYEQYF
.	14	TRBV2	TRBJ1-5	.	TGTGCCAGCAGGATGGACAGCCGCAATCAGCCCCAGCATTTT	CASRMDSRNQPQHF
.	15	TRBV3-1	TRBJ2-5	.	TGTGCCAGCAGCCAGGGGCGCGGGGACCAAGAGACCCAGTACTTC	CASSQGRGDQETQYF
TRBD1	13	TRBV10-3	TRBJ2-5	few	TGTGCCATCAGGGGACAGGGCCAAGAGACCCAGTACTTC	CAIRGQGQETQYF
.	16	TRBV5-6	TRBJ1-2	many	TGTGCCAGCAGCTTGGGCAGGGGCCGCGCGGGTTATGGCTACACCTTC	CASSLGRGRAGYGYTF
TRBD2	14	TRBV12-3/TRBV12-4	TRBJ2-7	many	TGTGCCAGCAGTTTGACTAGCGGGGAGATCGAGCAGTACTTC	CASSLTSGEIEQYF
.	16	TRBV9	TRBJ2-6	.	TGTGCCAGCAGCGAAAAGACTCAAGCTGGGGCCAACGTCCTGACTTTC	CASSEKTQAGANVLTF